This TCR beta chain was recorded in a study of blood T cell repertoires in COVID-19. On the study more broadly: COVID-19 samples collected from the United States, Italy and Spain covered acute and convalescent phases. In each case, the material was cDNA or gDNA derived from T cells, B-cell-depleted T cells, or PBMCs.

V shed 3 bases, J shed 2 bases, and the junction held 9 bases outside the gene matches. Germline CDR1 SGHAT, CDR2 FQNNGV. The CDR3 sequence is 18 residues long. The data were produced by immunoSEQ multiplex PCR, yet TCRdb's version contains in-frame clones alone and is incomplete. The repertoire consists of 120,000 or so clones, with around 90% occurring once and the leading ten covering about 4%. This chain connects TRBV11-2 to TRBJ2-1; 11 nucleotides align to TRBD2. The TCR originated in a man aged 50-60 years with active COVID-19. Source material: peripheral blood. The CDR3 spells CASSLLAGGQSTYNEQFF. CDR3 nucleotide sequence: TGTGCCAGCAGCTTGCTAGCGGGGGGTCAAAGTACCTACAATGAGCAGTTCTTC.